One sample yielded the 17 T cell receptor beta chains listed below, sequenced in a study of monozygotic twins with inflammatory bowel disease. TCRdb reanalyzed the 5' RACE reads and collapses them to one entry per CDR3 protein, without DNA. The table for this sample gives around 140,000 distinct CDR3 sequences. The specimen sequenced was blood. Source of these receptors: a human donor with ulcerative colitis or Crohn's disease, or a healthy co-twin of an affected twin (not recorded which).

This chain uses TRBV7-2 with TRBJ2-3; as DNA is missing, the TRBD1 call by TCRdb cannot be tested. The CDR3 loop spans 13 amino acids. Germline-derived CDR1 and CDR2 are SGHTA and FQGNSA. CDR3 amino acids: CASSSPQTDTQYF.

This CDR3 reads CSAHSRDRSYGYTF. The genes are TRBV20-1 and TRBJ1-2; TCRdb proposes TRBD1, but this gene call is untestable without DNA. The length of the CDR3 is 14 residues. Germline V lookup: CDR1 DFQATT, CDR2 SNEGSKA (reference sequence).

The chain uses TRBV11-2 and TRBJ2-4; absent DNA, TCRdb's TRBD1 call cannot be checked. Germline loops: CDR1 SGHAT, CDR2 FQNNGV. This CDR3 is built from 13 residues. The CDR3 spells CASSPLLENIQYF.

The chain recombines TRBV9 with TRBJ2-5. The CDR3 is 11 amino acids. Germline V CDR1 and CDR2: SGDLS, YYNGEE. CDR3 region: CASSVAETQYF.

This rearrangement joins TRBV19 to TRBJ2-1. Germline-derived CDR1 and CDR2 are LNHDA and SQIVND (reference sequence). The CDR3 is 14 amino acids. CDR3 protein: CASSIMSSYNEQFF.

This chain connects TRBV5-8 to TRBJ1-2; the TCRdb D gene call, TRBD1, has no DNA to confirm it. Germline V gene sequence: CDR1 SGHTS, CDR2 YDEGEE. The CDR3 consists of 14 residues. The CDR3 loop reads CASSAGTGGNGYTF.

This chain links TRBV10-3 with TRBJ1-1; TCRdb's D call of TRBD1 is untestable without DNA. Germline assignment: CDR1 ENHRY and CDR2 SYGVKD. This CDR3 is 13 amino acids long. The CDR3 loop reads CAITRTPNTEAFF.

The chain links TRBV29-1 to TRBJ1-1; with no DNA, the TCRdb D assignment of TRBD1 cannot be verified. The CDR3 covers 12 residues. Germline V gene lookup returns CDR1 SQVTM and CDR2 ANQGSEA. The CDR3 loop reads CSVDRVNTEAFF.

This chain links TRBV12-3 or TRBV12-4 with TRBJ2-1; TCRdb outputs TRBD1, but without DNA this stays unchecked. The CDR3 sequence is 15 residues long. The CDR3 loop is CASSLRAALMDEQFF.

The V gene is TRBV6-2 or TRBV6-3, the J gene TRBJ2-2; the TCRdb D gene call, TRBD1, has no DNA to confirm it. Germline CDR1 is MNHEY and CDR2 is SVGEGT. CDR3 size: 13 residues. CDR3 loop: CDSSYGGTGELFF.

This chain links TRBV4-2 with TRBJ2-4; the TCRdb call, TRBD2, lacks DNA for checking. This CDR3 region has 19 residues. Germline V gene data show CDR1 as LGHNA and CDR2 as YNFKEQ. The CDR3 here is CASSQARLAGGKKGNIQYF.

The chain is built from TRBV24-1 and TRBJ2-1; TCRdb's D call, TRBD2, is unchecked because there is no DNA. The CDR3 spans 11 residues. CDR1 and CDR2 from the germline V gene are KGHDR and SFDVKD. CDR3 region: CATSDRDYQFF.

The chain has TRBV29-1 and TRBJ2-5. Germline V gene lookup returns CDR1 SQVTM and CDR2 ANQGSEA. The CDR3 is 12 amino acids. The CDR3 loop is CSVMRDQETQYF.

V and J are TRBV2 and TRBJ2-1; there is no DNA to check the TCRdb D call of TRBD1. The CDR3 loop spans 16 amino acids. Germline V gene sequence: CDR1 SNHLY, CDR2 FYNNEI. The CDR3 is CASGSGGQISYNEQFF.

V is TRBV24-1 and J is TRBJ1-1; TCRdb's D call of TRBD1 is untestable without DNA. CDR3 length: 15 amino acids. Germline CDR1 is KGHDR and CDR2 is SFDVKD. The CDR3 region is CATSEGTGRRTEAFF.

V usage is TRBV30 and J usage is TRBJ2-2; without DNA, the TCRdb call of TRBD2 cannot be checked. There are 14 residues in the CDR3. CDR1 is GTSNPN and CDR2 is SVGIG in the germline V gene (reference sequence). This chain's CDR3 is CACLAGANTGELFF.

The rearrangement uses TRBV5-6 and TRBJ2-7; TCRdb gives TRBD2 as the D gene, but with no DNA this cannot be confirmed. Germline CDR1 reads SGHDT; CDR2 reads YYEEEE. CDR3 length: 14 amino acids. The CDR3: CASSGREGTYEQYF.